This paragraph reports one T cell receptor beta chain. No antigen is known for it. Germline V gene lookup returns CDR1 KGHSH and CDR2 LQKENI. V dropped 1 base and J dropped 7 bases, with 8 bases sitting between them. This CDR3 spans 14 amino acids. The data were taken from a study of cytomegalovirus exposure and HLA in healthy donors. General observations from the study: A reported reduction in N-insertions relative to the approximately 640-donor mean was seen in an Asian-associated ancestry cluster in a later analysis. There were several of the most significant clusters that appeared linked to common viral pathogens in a later analysis.

The PCR had 60 Vbeta and 13 Jbeta primers. TCRdb's copy holds only in-frame clones and misses some; the assay was immunoSEQ multiplex PCR. The data hold 130,000 to 150,000 clones, with roughly 10% observed a single time. This TCR came from a male donor in good health and CMV-seronegative. What was sequenced was PBMCs. The rearrangement uses TRBV18 and TRBJ1-6, with D possibly TRBD1 on 5 matching bases. DNA of the CDR3: TGTGCCAGCTCACCACTGGAGGGGAATTCACCCCTCCACTTT. Protein: CASSPLEGNSPLHF. Based on the CDR3 plus reference TRBV18 and TRBJ1-6, the full variable domain is NAGVMQNPRHLVRRRGQEARLRCSPMKGHSHVYWYRQLPEEGLKFMVYLQKENIIDESGMPKERFSAEFPKEGPSILRIQQVVRGDSAAYFCASSPLEGNSPLHFGNGTRLTVT.